The rows below give T cell receptor beta chains drawn from one sample of a study of T cell responses to AZD1222 COVID-19 vaccine. Sequencing used immunoSEQ multiplex PCR; TCRdb keeps in-frame clones, though not all of them. The repertoire holds 120,000 to 150,000 clones, with approximately 91% as singletons. Source: peripheral blood, taken 28 days after the second AZD1222 dose. The receptors shown here come from an adult who received the AZD1222 COVID-19 vaccine. Both conserved end residues are part of each CDR3.

v_call cdr3_aa
TRBV18 CASSPGRLYEQYF
TRBV6-5 CASSHLQGAGNTIYF
TRBV5-1 CASSFRGANVLTF
TRBV5-1 CASSHASMNTEAFF
TRBV27 CASRNGGAYSYGYTF
TRBV11-2 CASSLGVNEQYF
TRBV19 CASSIGSTGNTEAFF
TRBV6-5 CASSFRISGNTIYF
TRBV7-9 CASSRGTNTEAFF
TRBV18 CASSLWGETEAFF
TRBV5-8 CASSKGQGATGELFF
TRBV25-1 CASTDSPGELFF
TRBV6-4 CASGLGAGSPLHF
TRBV19 CASRGTYNEQFF
TRBV4-1 CASSLRQGDGYTF